The 18 T cell receptor beta chains below were found in one sample sequenced in a study of T cell repertoires in cytomegalovirus infection. The antigens for these receptors are not known. TCRdb reprocessed the reads with MiXCR, giving one entry per CDR3 protein. The data contain around 69,000 distinct CDR3 sequences, about 27% of them singletons. Sequenced here: CD8+ T cells from cultured PBMCs, sampled from culture after CMV antigen stimulation. These receptors all stem from a human donor in good health (CMV status not recorded). Some clones in this sample may be carry-over from other donors' samples.

At least ten counts were recorded for this clonotype. V is TRBV7-2 and J is TRBJ2-6; no reliable D call. Per germline, CDR1 SGHTA and CDR2 FQGNSA. V was trimmed by 5 bases and J by 1 base, leaving 9 bases between them. This CDR3 has 15 amino acids. The CDR3 loop reads CASSPLSSGANVLTF. The CDR3 nucleotides are TGTGCCAGCAGCCCACTATCTTCTGGGGCCAACGTCCTGACTTTC.

The chain joins TRBV12-3 or TRBV12-4 to TRBJ1-5; 7 nucleotides align to TRBD1. The CDR3 is 15 amino acids. J was trimmed by 2 bases and V by 6 bases; bases with no gene match: 7. The CDR3 loop reads CASSSDRERNQPQHF. CDR3 nucleotide sequence: TGTGCCAGCAGCTCCGACAGGGAACGCAATCAGCCCCAGCATTTT.

The table lists this clonotype with a few counts. The genes are TRBV19 and TRBJ2-3, with D hard to call. Deletions cut 6 bases from V and 4 bases from J, with 11 bases between. Germline V lookup: CDR1 LNHDA, CDR2 SQIVND (reference sequence). The CDR3 extends over 13 amino acids. The CDR3 here is CASSRPSADTQYF. The CDR3 nucleotides read TGTGCCAGTAGCCGACCCAGTGCAGATACGCAGTATTTT.

This clonotype came up a few times. The chain couples TRBV12-3 or TRBV12-4 to TRBJ2-7, with 8 nucleotides matching TRBD2. V was clipped by 6 bases and J by 0 bases; unmatched bases: 10. This CDR3 comprises 16 residues. The CDR3 loop is CASSSDSGASSYEQYF. The CDR3 nucleotides read TGTGCCAGCAGCTCCGATAGCGGGGCGAGCTCCTACGAGCAGTACTTC.

This clonotype was found once. Given a much more abundant clone one base away, this may be a read error. This chain connects TRBV2 to TRBJ1-2, with a tentative D call TRBD1 (5 bases). Germline V CDR1 and CDR2: SNHLY, FYNNEI. V lost 6 bases to trimming and J lost 12 bases, with 20 bases between them. This CDR3 comprises 13 residues. The CDR3 spells CASSDLRGHLNTF. CDR3 nucleotide sequence: TGTGCCAGCAGCGACCTTCGTGGACACCTGAACACCTTC.

The chain links TRBV7-6 to TRBJ2-3, with D hard to call. Germline loops: CDR1 SGHVS, CDR2 FNYEAQ. Deletions cut 1 base from V and 6 bases from J, with 5 bases between. CDR3 size: 12 residues. The CDR3 DNA reads TGTGCCAGCAGCTTAGTTGGGGATACGCAGTATTTT. This sequence encodes CASSLVGDTQYF.

Only a few counts were recorded for this clonotype. This rearrangement joins TRBV6-2 or TRBV6-3 to TRBJ1-3; no reliable D call. This CDR3 has 18 residues. In germline, CDR1 is MNHEY, CDR2 SVGEGT. V shed 7 bases and J shed 0 bases, with 22 bases lying between them. The chain's CDR3 is CASTPTDPRLSSGNTIYF. CDR3 DNA sequence: TGTGCCAGCACCCCAACCGATCCTAGACTGAGCTCTGGAAACACCATATATTTT.

This clonotype came up many times. V gene TRBV28 combines with J gene TRBJ1-1; TRBD1 matches at 7 bases. J gave up 3 bases and V 3 bases, and 4 bases lay outside the gene matches. Germline CDR1 is MDHEN and CDR2 is SYDVKM. There are 14 residues in the CDR3. CDR3 coding DNA: TGTGCCAGCAGTTTCAGGGGGTCCGACACTGAAGCTTTCTTT. It is translated as CASSFRGSDTEAFF.

This clonotype was observed a few times. V is TRBV28 and J is TRBJ1-1, with D hard to call. CDR3 length: 14 amino acids. The V gene's germline CDR1 is MDHEN and CDR2 SYDVKM. V lost 4 bases, J lost 4 bases, and 13 bases lay in between. The CDR3 DNA sequence: TGTGCCAGCAGTTCCCCAGGTCCCCCCACTGAAGCTTTCTTT. Protein: CASSSPGPPTEAFF.

The chain is built from TRBV6-2 or TRBV6-3 and TRBJ2-1; 8 positions match TRBD1. Germline values: CDR1 MNHEY, CDR2 SVGEGT. CDR3 size: 16 residues. V was clipped by 2 bases and J by 1 base; unmatched bases: 4. CDR3 region: CASSYPDRGSYNEQFF. The CDR3 DNA is TGTGCCAGCAGTTACCCTGACAGGGGATCCTACAATGAGCAGTTCTTC.

J is TRBJ2-4 and V is TRBV5-6; no reliable D call. Between the trimmed V and J ends, which lost 4 bases and 1 base, there was a span of 12 bases. The CDR3 has 15 amino acids. Germline values: CDR1 SGHDT, CDR2 YYEEEE. The CDR3 bases are TGTGCCAGCAGCCCGAAGGCAGCCGCCAAAAACATTCAGTACTTC. Its protein product is CASSPKAAAKNIQYF.

This chain uses TRBV12-3 or TRBV12-4 with TRBJ2-7; TRBD1 or TRBD2 may be the D gene (5 bases each). V was pared by 7 bases and J by 1 base, with 17 bases between. The CDR3 is 15 amino acids. Here the CDR3 reads CASTAGAGLSYEQYF. The CDR3 bases are TGTGCCAGCACGGCCGGGGCAGGGCTGTCCTACGAGCAGTACTTC.

This clonotype was detected many times. This chain links TRBV19 with TRBJ2-1; 7 nucleotides align to TRBD1. The CDR3 length is 16 residues. From germline, CDR1 is LNHDA and CDR2 SQIVND (reference sequence). With 6 bases clipped from V and 5 bases from J, the junction kept 13 bases outside the gene matches. CDR3 in amino acids: CASSLWGTVLDNEQFF. The CDR3 DNA is TGTGCCAGTAGCCTTTGGGGGACAGTTCTCGACAATGAGCAGTTCTTC.

This clonotype was seen ten or more times. The rearrangement joins TRBV7-3 to TRBJ1-1, with TRBD1 identical over 7 bases. V trimming: 5 bases; J trimming: 3 bases; junction bases outside the gene matches: 12. Germline assignment: CDR1 SGHTA and CDR2 FQGTGA. This CDR3 is 16 amino acids long. The chain's CDR3 is CASSPPPRQGDTEAFF. The CDR3 region has the DNA TGTGCCAGCAGCCCTCCCCCCCGACAGGGAGACACTGAAGCTTTCTTT.

This sequence joins TRBV19 and TRBJ2-3; tentative D call: TRBD1 (6 bases). This CDR3 is built from 16 residues. Germline V CDR1 and CDR2: LNHDA, SQIVND (reference sequence). V lost 4 bases and J lost 2, with 16 bases in between. CDR3 sequence (DNA): TGTGCCAGTAGTACACCCCCCGGGACATCCACAGATACGCAGTATTTT. This codes for CASSTPPGTSTDTQYF.

This clonotype appeared a few times. The chain carries TRBV2 and TRBJ2-5; the D gene is possibly TRBD1 (6 bases). V lost 8 bases, J lost 7 bases, and 17 bases lay in between. The V gene's germline CDR1 is SNHLY and CDR2 FYNNEI. There are 13 residues in the CDR3. Here the CDR3 DNA reads TGTGCCAGCGCGACAGGTCCAAGAGGGACCCAGTACTTC. Amino acid sequence: CASATGPRGTQYF.

Many counts were recorded for this clonotype. The gene calls are TRBV15 and TRBJ1-1; D gene uncertain. Per germline, CDR1 LNHNV and CDR2 YYDKDF (reference sequence). This CDR3 has 14 amino acids. V lost 0 bases and J lost 8, with 13 bases in between. CDR3 DNA: TGTGCCACCAGCAGAGATATGGGTTTTCAAGAAGCTTTCTTT. Translation: CATSRDMGFQEAFF. The complete variable domain, with remaining parts taken from reference TRBV15 and TRBJ1-1, reads DAMVIQNPRYQVTQFGKPVTLSCSQTLNHNVMYWYQQKSSQAPKLLFHYYDKDFNNEADTPDNFQSRRPNTSFCFLDIRSPGLGDTAMYLCATSRDMGFQEAFFGQGTRLTVV.

The DNA for the CDR3 is TGTGCCACCGGCTTGGGGGGCTCCTACAATGAGCAGTTCTTC. It encodes CATGLGGSYNEQFF. This chain connects TRBV10-3 to TRBJ2-1; D is possibly TRBD2 (6 bases). Trimming removed 10 bases at V and 0 bases at J, with 13 bases between. CDR1 is ENHRY, CDR2 SYGVKD, per germline. CDR3 size: 14 residues.